These T cell receptor beta chains were read from a single sample in a study of PD-1 blockade in classical Hodgkin lymphoma. Produced via immunoSEQ multiplex PCR; TCRdb's table is partial and in-frame only. The data show around 70,000 clones, around 75% seen once. Sample: peripheral blood mononuclear cells (PBMCs), taken before the second cycle of nivolumab. These receptors were taken from a human donor with classical Hodgkin lymphoma. Both conserved end residues are trimmed from each CDR3.

CDR3: ASSPREGEQY
V: TRBV6-6

CDR3: ASSARGLAGVYTQY
V: TRBV6-1

CDR3: ASTSFGGADSPLH
V: TRBV2

CDR3: ASSPRDRVSSGANVLT
V: TRBV5-1

CDR3: ASSKRDASGNTIY
V: TRBV6-5

CDR3: ASSKAPDRGGNTIY
V: TRBV21-1

CDR3: ASSAEQGISEAF
V: TRBV6-1

CDR3: ASSVAPMTSGTSGSYEQY
V: TRBV9

CDR3: AIRGLGFDEQF
V: TRBV10-3

CDR3: ASSLIGLATDTQY
V: TRBV7-3

CDR3: ASSVAEGGQAGETQY
V: TRBV9

CDR3: ASRRAGTGRVEQF
V: TRBV2

CDR3: ASTWVGGTDTQY
V: TRBV7-3

CDR3: ASSLDRVRNTEAF
V: TRBV7-9

CDR3: ASSQGPANEKLF
V: TRBV5-1

CDR3: ASSPTSHGELF
V: TRBV6-6

CDR3: ASSMRAGSSYEQY
V: TRBV19

CDR3: ASSLGGGILTTYNEQF
V: TRBV11-3

CDR3: ASSSSYNSPLH
V: TRBV25-1

CDR3: SVVLHRGRAGYT
V: TRBV29-1

CDR3: ASSLYYRGSFGYT
V: TRBV5-6

CDR3: ASSLDNSYEQY
V: TRBV5-1

CDR3: ASSGGAWTEAF
V: TRBV2

CDR3: ASREGPWPVGYT
V: TRBV7-2

CDR3: ASRGQGDTYEQY
V: TRBV6-5

CDR3: ASSNDYYEQY
V: TRBV5-1

CDR3: ASGALLGAGAYGYT
V: TRBV28

CDR3: ASLKWLAPPGELF
V: TRBV6-1

CDR3: ASSECYRLSQPEAF
V: TRBV10-1

CDR3: ASSPRQGNTEAF
V: TRBV9

CDR3: AWSPNWRLATETQY
V: TRBV30

CDR3: ASSEAFETTNTGELF
V: TRBV2

CDR3: ASSTGPGQPQH
V: TRBV5-1

CDR3: ASSIAAGGDSGSPLH
V: TRBV19

CDR3: ASSQGLRGSDTQY
V: TRBV14

CDR3: ASSRPGGTEAF
V: TRBV5-4

CDR3: ASSREWGTEAF
V: TRBV7-3

CDR3: ASLPQASGSSYEQY
V: TRBV5-1

CDR3: ASSSGGTASYEQY
V: TRBV19

CDR3: ASSHPGQGITEAF
V: TRBV5-6

CDR3: ASSLQGNEQF
V: TRBV7-9

CDR3: ASSPTQGSGELF
V: TRBV18

CDR3: ASSGQATGNTIY
V: TRBV6-1

CDR3: ASSLDVGIGNTIY
V: TRBV5-4

CDR3: ASSLLGGTNTGELF
V: TRBV7-2

CDR3: ASSWGGLNTEAF
V: TRBV19

CDR3: ASMEVMNTEAF
V: TRBV5-1

CDR3: ASSLAASSGGYEQY
V: TRBV7-6

CDR3: ASSFPLGETQY
V: TRBV4-1

CDR3: ASSSQGAGTGELF
V: TRBV5-1

CDR3: ARSFWRVSSYNEQF
V: TRBV5-3

CDR3: ASSFEFFYEQY
V: TRBV6-6

CDR3: ASSPETLSNQPQH
V: TRBV18

CDR3: ASSALDREEPLH
V: TRBV5-6

CDR3: ASSLGRGLNNQETQY
V: TRBV11-2

CDR3: SVRGDSMNTEAF
V: TRBV29-1